This T cell receptor beta chain was profiled in a study of blood T cell repertoires in COVID-19. Background on the study: The samples span acute and convalescent COVID-19 from the United States, Italy and Spain. The analysed material was cDNA or gDNA that came from T cells, B-cell-depleted T cells, or PBMCs.

Those enrolled in Seattle joined during active infection and were followed longitudinally afterward. The V gene lost 4 bases and the J gene lost 3 bases, with 13 bases spanning the gap. The CDR3 runs to 15 residues. Germline V lookup: CDR1 SGHRS, CDR2 YFSETQ. Authors' processing steps: It was from reference gene primer amplification that nucleated cell counts were estimated. Using immunoSEQ multiplex PCR, the repertoire was profiled, and TCRdb retains in-frame clones only, with some absent. V, J and clone size are those of that table, while D and trimming were read from the DNA. The sample yields roughly 410,000 clones, roughly 90% seen once.

The sequenced sample was peripheral blood. The V and J genes are TRBV5-1 and TRBJ1-4; D may be TRBD1 (5 bases). This TCR came from a woman between 40 and 55 years old with COVID-19, enrolled during active disease. The CDR3 DNA reads TGCGCCAGCAGCCCCGGGGGTACTTCTAATGAAAAACTGTTTTTT. This translates into CASSPGGTSNEKLFF.